This T cell receptor beta chain was documented in a study of cytomegalovirus exposure and HLA in healthy donors. The CDR3 extends over 15 amino acids. Germline CDR1 and CDR2: SEHNR and FQNEAQ (reference sequence). V shed 4 bases, J shed 4 bases, and the junction held 6 bases outside the gene matches. Primers for the PCR totalled 60 Vbeta and 13 Jbeta. Data came from immunoSEQ multiplex PCR; TCRdb stores just in-frame clones and leaves some out. The sample shows 210,000 or so clones, 80% to 90% of them seen only once. This clonotype originated in a man under 40 in good health and CMV-seronegative. The V and J genes are TRBV7-9 and TRBJ2-3; 9 nucleotides line up with TRBD2. The source material was PBMCs. CDR3 in amino acids: CASSSPRGGADTQYF. The DNA for the CDR3 is TGTGCCAGCAGCTCCCCCCGCGGGGGGGCAGATACGCAGTATTTT.